The following is a TCR beta chain sequence with its context. With 3 bases removed from V and 2 bases from J, the gap between germline ends came to 19 bases. Germline V gives CDR1 MDHEN, CDR2 SYDVKM. The CDR3 length is 17 residues. Only in-frame clones appear in the TCRdb table, and some are missing; sequencing was by immunoSEQ multiplex PCR. The data contain some 2.4 million clones, more than 85% of them singletons. The source of the sample is a study of shared clonotypes between healthy human individuals. The rearrangement joins TRBV28 to TRBJ1-1; the D gene is possibly TRBD1 (6 bases). The sequence came from a man between 18 and 29 years old in good health. Some clones in this sample may be carry-over from other donors' samples. What was sequenced was naive CD4+ T cells from PBMCs. Subset described: CD45RA+ positively selected. CDR3 residues: CASSFGIWAGANTEAFF. DNA for the CDR3: TGTGCCAGCAGTTTTGGTATATGGGCAGGGGCCAACACTGAAGCTTTCTTT.